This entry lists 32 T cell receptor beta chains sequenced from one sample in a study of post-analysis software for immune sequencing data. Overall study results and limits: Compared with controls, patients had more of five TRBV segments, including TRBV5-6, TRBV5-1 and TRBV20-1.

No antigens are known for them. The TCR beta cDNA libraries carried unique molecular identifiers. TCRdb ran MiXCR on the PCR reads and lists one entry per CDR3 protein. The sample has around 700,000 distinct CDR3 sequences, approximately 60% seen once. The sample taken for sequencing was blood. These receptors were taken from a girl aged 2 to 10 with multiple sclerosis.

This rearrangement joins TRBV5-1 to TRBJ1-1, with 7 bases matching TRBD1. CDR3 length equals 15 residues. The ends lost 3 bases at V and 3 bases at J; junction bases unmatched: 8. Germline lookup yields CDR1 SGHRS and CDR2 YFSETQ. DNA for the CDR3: TGCGCCAGCAGCTCGGACAGGCCACCTTACACTGAAGCTTTCTTT. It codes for CASSSDRPPYTEAFF.

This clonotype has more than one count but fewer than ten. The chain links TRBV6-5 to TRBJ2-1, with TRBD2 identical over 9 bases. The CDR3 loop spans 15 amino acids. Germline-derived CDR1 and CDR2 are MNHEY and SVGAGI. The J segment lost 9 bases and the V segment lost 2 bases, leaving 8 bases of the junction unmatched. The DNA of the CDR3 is TGTGCCAGCAGTTACGGCGGCGGGAGGGGGGGTGAGCAGTTCTTC. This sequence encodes CASSYGGGRGGEQFF.

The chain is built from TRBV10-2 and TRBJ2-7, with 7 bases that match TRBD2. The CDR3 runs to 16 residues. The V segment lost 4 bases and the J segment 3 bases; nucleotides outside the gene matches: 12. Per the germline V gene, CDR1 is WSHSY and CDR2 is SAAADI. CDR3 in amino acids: CASSAVGGPRDYEQYF. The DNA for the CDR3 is TGCGCCAGCAGTGCTGTGGGAGGGCCGCGTGACTACGAGCAGTACTTC.

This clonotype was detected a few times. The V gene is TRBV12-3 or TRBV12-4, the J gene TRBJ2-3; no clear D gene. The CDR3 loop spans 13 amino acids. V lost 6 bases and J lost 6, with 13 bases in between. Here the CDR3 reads CASSPESGDTQYF. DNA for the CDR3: TGTGCCAGCAGCCCCGAATCCGGGGATACGCAGTATTTT.

The CDR3 is CASRQGQANQPQHF. DNA of the CDR3: TGTGCCAGCAGACAAGGACAGGCCAATCAGCCCCAGCATTTT. V and J are TRBV12-3 or TRBV12-4 and TRBJ1-5, with 7 bases matching TRBD1. This CDR3 region has 14 residues. The V gene end was trimmed by 6 bases and the J gene end by 3 bases; junction bases not matched to a gene: 5.

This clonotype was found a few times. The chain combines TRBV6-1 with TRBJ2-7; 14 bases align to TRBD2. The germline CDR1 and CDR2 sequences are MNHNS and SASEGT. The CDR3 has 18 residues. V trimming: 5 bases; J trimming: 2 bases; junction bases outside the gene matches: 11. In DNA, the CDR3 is TGTGCCAGCAGTAAGGCCGGGACTAGCGGGAGTAGGACCTACGAGCAGTACTTC. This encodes CASSKAGTSGSRTYEQYF.

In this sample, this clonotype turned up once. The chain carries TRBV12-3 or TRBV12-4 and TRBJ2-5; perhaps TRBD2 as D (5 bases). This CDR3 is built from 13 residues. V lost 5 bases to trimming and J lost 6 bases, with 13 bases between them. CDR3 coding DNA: TGTGCCAGCAGTCCTGGACTGTGGAAGACCCAGTACTTC. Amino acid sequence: CASSPGLWKTQYF.

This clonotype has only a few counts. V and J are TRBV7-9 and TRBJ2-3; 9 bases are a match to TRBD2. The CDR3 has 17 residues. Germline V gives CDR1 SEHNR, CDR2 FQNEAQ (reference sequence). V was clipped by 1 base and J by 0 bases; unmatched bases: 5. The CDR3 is CASSLGLAASSTDTQYF. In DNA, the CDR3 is TGTGCCAGCAGCTTAGGACTAGCGGCCTCTAGCACAGATACGCAGTATTTT.

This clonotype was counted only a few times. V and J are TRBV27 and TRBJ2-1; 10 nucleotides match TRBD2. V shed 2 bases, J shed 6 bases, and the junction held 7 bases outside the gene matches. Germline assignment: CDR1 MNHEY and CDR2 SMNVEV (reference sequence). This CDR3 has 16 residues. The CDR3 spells CASSLSEREGLNEQFF. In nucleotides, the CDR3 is TGTGCCAGCAGTTTAAGCGAGCGGGAGGGCCTCAATGAGCAGTTCTTC.

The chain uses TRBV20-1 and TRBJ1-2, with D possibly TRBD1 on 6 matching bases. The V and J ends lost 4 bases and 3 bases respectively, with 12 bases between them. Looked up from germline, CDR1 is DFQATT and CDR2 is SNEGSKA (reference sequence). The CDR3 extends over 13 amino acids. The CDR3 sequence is CSATYGTYYGYTF. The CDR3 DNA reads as TGCAGTGCTACCTACGGGACATACTATGGCTACACCTTC.

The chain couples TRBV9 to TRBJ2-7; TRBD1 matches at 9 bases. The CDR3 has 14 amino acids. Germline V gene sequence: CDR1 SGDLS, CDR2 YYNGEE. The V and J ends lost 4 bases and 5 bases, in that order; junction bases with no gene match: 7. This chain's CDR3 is CASSIGDRVHEQYF. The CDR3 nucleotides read TGTGCCAGCAGCATTGGGGACAGGGTGCACGAGCAGTACTTC.

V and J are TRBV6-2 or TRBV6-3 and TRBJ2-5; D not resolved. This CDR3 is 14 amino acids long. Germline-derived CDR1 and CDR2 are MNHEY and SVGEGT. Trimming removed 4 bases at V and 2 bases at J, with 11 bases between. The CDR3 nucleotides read TGTGCCAGCAGTTTGAGAAGCACGCAAGAGACCCAGTACTTC. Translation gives CASSLRSTQETQYF.

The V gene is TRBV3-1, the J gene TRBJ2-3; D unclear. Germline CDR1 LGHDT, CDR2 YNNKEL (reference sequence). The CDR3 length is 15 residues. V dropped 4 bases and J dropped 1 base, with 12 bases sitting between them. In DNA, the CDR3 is TGTGCCAGCAGCCCCGACCAGCGCGGCACAGATACGCAGTATTTT. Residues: CASSPDQRGTDTQYF.

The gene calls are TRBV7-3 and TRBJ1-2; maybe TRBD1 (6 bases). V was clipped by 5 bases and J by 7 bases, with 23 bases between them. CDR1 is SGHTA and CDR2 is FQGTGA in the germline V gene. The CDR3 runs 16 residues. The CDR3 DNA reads TGTGCCAGCAGCCCGAACCGCGAGGGGGGCGCGCTTGGCTACACCTTC. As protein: CASSPNREGGALGYTF.

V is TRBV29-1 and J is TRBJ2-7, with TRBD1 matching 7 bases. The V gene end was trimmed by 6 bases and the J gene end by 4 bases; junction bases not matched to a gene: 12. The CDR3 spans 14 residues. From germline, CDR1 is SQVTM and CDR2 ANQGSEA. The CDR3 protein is CSVGDSSLSYEQYF. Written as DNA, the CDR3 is TGCAGCGTAGGGGACAGCTCCCTTTCGTACGAGCAGTACTTC.

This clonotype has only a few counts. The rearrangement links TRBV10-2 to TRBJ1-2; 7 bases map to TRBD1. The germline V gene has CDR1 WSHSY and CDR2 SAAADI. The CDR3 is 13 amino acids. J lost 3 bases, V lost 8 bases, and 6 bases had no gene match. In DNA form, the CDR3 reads TGCGCCAGCCGACCCGGGACAGACTATGGCTACACCTTC. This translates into CASRPGTDYGYTF.

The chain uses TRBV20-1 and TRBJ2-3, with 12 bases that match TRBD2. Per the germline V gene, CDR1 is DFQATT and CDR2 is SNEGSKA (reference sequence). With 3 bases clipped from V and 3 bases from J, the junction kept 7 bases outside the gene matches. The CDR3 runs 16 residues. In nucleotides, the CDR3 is TGCAGTGCTAGCCCGACTAGCGGGGGACGTACAGATACGCAGTATTTT. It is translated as CSASPTSGGRTDTQYF.

The CDR3 coding sequence is TGCAGCGGGGGGCAGTTTCAAGAGACCCAGTACTTC. Protein product: CSGGQFQETQYF. J is TRBJ2-5 and V is TRBV29-1, with a weak D call TRBD1 (6 bases). The V gene lost 7 bases and the J gene lost 2 bases, with 11 bases spanning the gap. The CDR3 runs 12 residues. CDR1 SQVTM and CDR2 ANQGSEA come from the germline V gene.

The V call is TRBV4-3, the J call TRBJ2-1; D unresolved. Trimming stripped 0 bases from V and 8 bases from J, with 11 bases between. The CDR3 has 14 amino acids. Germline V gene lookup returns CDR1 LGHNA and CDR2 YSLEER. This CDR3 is CASSQEVRVDEQFF. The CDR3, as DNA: TGCGCCAGCAGCCAAGAGGTCCGGGTGGATGAGCAGTTCTTC.

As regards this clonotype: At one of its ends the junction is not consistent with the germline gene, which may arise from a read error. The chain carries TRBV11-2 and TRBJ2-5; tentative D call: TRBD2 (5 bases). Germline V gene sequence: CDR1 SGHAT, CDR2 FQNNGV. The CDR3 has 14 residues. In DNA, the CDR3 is TGTGCCAGCAGATTAGCCCGGGATGGGGAGACCCAGTACTTC. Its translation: CASRLARDGETQYF.

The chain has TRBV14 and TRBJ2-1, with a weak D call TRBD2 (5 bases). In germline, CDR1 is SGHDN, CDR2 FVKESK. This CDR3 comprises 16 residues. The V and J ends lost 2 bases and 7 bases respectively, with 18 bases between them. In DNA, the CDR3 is TGTGCCAGCAGCCAATACGGAGGCGGGTTAAGGAATGAGCAGTTCTTC. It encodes CASSQYGGGLRNEQFF.

Here the CDR3 reads CSVEPFNNEQFF. The CDR3 nucleotides are TGCAGCGTTGAGCCCTTTAATAATGAGCAGTTCTTC. V is TRBV29-1 and J is TRBJ2-1, with D unresolved. The V end was cut by 3 bases, the J end by 7 bases, with 10 bases between. Germline V gene sequence: CDR1 SQVTM, CDR2 ANQGSEA. This CDR3 comprises 12 residues.

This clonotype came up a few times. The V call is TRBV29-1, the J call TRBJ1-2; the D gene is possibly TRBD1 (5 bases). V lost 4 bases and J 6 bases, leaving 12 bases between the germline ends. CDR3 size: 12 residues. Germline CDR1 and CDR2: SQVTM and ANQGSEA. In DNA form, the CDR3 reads TGCAGCGTTGGGCAGGGAGGAAATGGCTACACCTTC. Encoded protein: CSVGQGGNGYTF.

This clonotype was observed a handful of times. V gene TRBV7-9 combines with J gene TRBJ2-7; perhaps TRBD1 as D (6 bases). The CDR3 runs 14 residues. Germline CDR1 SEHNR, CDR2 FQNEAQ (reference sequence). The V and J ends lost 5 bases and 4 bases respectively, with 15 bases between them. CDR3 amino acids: CASSPPAGEYEQYF. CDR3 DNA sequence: TGTGCCAGCAGCCCCCCCGCAGGGGAGTACGAGCAGTACTTC.

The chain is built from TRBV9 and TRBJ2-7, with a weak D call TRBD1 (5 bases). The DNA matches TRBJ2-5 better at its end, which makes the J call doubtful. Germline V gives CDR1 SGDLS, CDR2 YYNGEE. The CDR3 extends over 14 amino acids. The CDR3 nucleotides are TGTGCCAGCAGCCCAACTCAGGGTGGGGAGACCCAGTACTTC. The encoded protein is CASSPTQGGETQYF.

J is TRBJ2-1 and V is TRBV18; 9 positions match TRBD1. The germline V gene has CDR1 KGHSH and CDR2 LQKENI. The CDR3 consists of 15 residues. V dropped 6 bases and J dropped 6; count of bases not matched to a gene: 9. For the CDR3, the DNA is TGTGCCAGCTCCCACCGGGACAGGGTTTCCAATGAGCAGTTCTTC. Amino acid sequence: CASSHRDRVSNEQFF. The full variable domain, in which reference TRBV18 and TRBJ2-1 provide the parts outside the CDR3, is NAGVMQNPRHLVRRRGQEARLRCSPMKGHSHVYWYRQLPEEGLKFMVYLQKENIIDESGMPKERFSAEFPKEGPSILRIQQVVRGDSAAYFCASSHRDRVSNEQFFGPGTRLTVL.

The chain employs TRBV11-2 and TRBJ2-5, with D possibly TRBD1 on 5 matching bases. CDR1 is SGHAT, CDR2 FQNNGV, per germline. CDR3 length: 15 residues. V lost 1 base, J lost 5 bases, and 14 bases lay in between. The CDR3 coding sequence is TGTGCCAGCAGCTTAGTGATAGGGGTCGTCGAGACCCAGTACTTC. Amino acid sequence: CASSLVIGVVETQYF.

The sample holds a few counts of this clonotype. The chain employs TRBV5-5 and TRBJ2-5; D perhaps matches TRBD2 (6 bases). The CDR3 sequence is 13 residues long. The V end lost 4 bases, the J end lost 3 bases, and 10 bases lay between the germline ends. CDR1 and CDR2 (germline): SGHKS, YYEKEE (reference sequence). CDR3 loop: CASSPPGEETQYF. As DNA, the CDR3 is TGTGCCAGCAGCCCACCGGGAGAAGAGACCCAGTACTTC. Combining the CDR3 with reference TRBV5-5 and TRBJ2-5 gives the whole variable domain DAGVTQSPTHLIKTRGQQVTLRCSPISGHKSVSWYQQVLGQGPQFIFQYYEKEERGRGNFPDRFSARQFPNYSSELNVNALLLGDSALYLCASSPPGEETQYFGPGTRLLVL.

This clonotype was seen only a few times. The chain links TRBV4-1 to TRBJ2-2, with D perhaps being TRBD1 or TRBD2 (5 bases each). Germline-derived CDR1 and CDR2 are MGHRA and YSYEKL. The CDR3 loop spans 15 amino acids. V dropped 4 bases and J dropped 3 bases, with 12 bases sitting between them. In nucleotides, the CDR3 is TGCGCCAGCAGCCTACGTTGGGGGTACACCGGGGAGCTGTTTTTT. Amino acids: CASSLRWGYTGELFF.

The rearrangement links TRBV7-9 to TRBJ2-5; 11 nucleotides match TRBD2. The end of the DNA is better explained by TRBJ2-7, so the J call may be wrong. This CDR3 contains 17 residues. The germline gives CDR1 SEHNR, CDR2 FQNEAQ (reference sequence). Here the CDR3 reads CASSHGGLAGGGNEQYF. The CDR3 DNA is TGTGCCAGCAGCCATGGAGGGCTAGCGGGAGGAGGTAACGAGCAGTACTTC.

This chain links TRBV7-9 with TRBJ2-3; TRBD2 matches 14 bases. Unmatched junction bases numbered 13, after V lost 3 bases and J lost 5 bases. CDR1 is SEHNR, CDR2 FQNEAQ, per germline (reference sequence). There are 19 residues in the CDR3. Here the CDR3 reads CASSLFFGTSGSLIDTQYF. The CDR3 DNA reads TGTGCCAGCAGCTTGTTTTTCGGGACTAGCGGGAGTTTGATAGATACGCAGTATTTT.

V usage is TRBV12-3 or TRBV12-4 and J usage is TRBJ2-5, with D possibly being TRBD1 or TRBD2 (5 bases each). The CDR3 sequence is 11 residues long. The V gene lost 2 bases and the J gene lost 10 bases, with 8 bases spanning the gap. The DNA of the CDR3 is TGTGCCAGCAGTTTAATGGGGGACCAGTACTTC. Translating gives CASSLMGDQYF.